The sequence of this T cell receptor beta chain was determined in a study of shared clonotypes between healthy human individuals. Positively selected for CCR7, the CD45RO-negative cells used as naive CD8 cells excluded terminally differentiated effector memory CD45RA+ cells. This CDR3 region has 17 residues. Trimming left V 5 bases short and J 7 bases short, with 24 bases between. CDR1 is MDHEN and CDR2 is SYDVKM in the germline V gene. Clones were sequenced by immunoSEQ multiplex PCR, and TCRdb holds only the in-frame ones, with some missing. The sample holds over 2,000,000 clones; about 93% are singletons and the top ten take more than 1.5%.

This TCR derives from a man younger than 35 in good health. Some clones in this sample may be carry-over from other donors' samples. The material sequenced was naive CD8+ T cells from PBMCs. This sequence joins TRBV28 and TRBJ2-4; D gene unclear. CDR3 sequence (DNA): TGTGCCAGCAGTGCGCGAATCGGTAGATCGGCGCCTAACATTCAGTACTTC. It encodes CASSARIGRSAPNIQYF.